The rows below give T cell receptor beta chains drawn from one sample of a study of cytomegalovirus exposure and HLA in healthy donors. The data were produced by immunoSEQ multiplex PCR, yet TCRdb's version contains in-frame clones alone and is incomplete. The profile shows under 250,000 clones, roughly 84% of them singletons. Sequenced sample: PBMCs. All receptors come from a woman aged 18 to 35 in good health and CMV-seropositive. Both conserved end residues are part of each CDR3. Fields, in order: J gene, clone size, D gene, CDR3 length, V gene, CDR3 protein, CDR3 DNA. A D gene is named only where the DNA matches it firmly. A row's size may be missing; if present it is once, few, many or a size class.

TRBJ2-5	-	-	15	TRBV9	CASSADLGAQETQYF	TGTGCCAGCAGCGCAGACCTAGGGGCACAAGAGACCCAGTACTTC
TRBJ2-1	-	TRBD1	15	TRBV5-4	CASSSPRGLYNEQFF	TGTGCCAGCAGTTCACCCAGGGGGTTATACAATGAGCAGTTCTTC
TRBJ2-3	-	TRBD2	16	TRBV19	CASSSGRPTRTDTQYF	TGTGCCAGTAGTAGCGGGAGACCGACCCGCACAGATACGCAGTATTTT
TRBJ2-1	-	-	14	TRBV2	CASTSADSYNEQFF	TGTGCCAGCACCAGCGCAGACTCCTACAATGAGCAGTTCTTC
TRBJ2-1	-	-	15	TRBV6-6	CASTPRGGANNEQFF	TGTGCCAGCACCCCCCGAGGGGGGGCCAACAATGAGCAGTTCTTC
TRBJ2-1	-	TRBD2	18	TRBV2	CASSPGLAGGTSYNEQFF	TGTGCCAGCAGTCCGGGACTAGCGGGAGGAACCTCCTACAATGAGCAGTTCTTC
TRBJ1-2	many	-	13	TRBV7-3	CASSLKRAYGYTF	TGTGCCAGCAGCCTGAAGCGGGCCTATGGCTACACCTTC
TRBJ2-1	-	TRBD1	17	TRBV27	CASSLSVGDRVDNEQFF	TGTGCCAGCAGTTTATCGGTTGGGGACAGGGTGGACAATGAGCAGTTCTTC
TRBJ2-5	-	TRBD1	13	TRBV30	CAWTRGQEETQYF	TGTGCCTGGACTCGCGGACAGGAAGAGACCCAGTACTTC
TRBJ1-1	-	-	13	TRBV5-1	CASSFNLRTEAFF	TGCGCCAGCAGCTTTAATTTACGGACTGAAGCTTTCTTT
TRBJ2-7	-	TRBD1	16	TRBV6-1	CASSEGAGTGFNEQYF	TGTGCCAGCAGTGAAGGGGCCGGGACAGGGTTCAACGAGCAGTACTTC
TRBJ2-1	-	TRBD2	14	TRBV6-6	CASRRDLAGTEQFF	TGTGCCAGCAGGAGGGATTTAGCGGGAACTGAGCAGTTCTTC
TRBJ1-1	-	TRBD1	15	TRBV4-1	CASSQDGTGGTEAFF	TGCGCCAGCAGCCAAGATGGGACAGGGGGCACTGAAGCTTTCTTT
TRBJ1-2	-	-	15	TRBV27	CASSLSGGSFYGYTF	TGTGCCAGCAGTTTATCGGGGGGGTCCTTCTATGGCTACACCTTC
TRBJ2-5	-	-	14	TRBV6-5	CASSYWQGKETQYF	TGTGCCAGCAGTTACTGGCAGGGGAAGGAGACCCAGTACTTC
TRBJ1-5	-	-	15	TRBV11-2	CASSLDLTENQPQHF	TGTGCCAGCAGCTTAGACCTGACTGAAAATCAGCCCCAGCATTTT
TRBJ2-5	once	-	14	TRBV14	CASSQDKTRETQYF	TGTGCCAGCAGCCAAGATAAAACGCGAGAGACCCAGTACTTC
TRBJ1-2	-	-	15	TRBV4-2	CASSQERVRAYGYTF	TGTGCCAGCAGCCAAGAAAGGGTCAGGGCCTATGGCTACACCTTC
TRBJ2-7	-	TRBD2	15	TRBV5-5	CASSPVGREGGEQYF	TGTGCCAGCAGCCCGGTTGGGCGGGAGGGGGGCGAGCAGTACTTC
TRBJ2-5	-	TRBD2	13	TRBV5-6	CASSGGRGETQYF	TGTGCCAGCAGCGGAGGGAGGGGAGAGACCCAGTACTTC
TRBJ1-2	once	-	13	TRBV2	CASSGQGIRGYTF	TGTGCCAGCAGTGGCCAGGGTATCCGAGGCTACACCTTC
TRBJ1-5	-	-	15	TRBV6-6	CASRLNRVANQPQHF	TGTGCCAGCAGACTGAACAGGGTGGCCAATCAGCCCCAGCATTTT
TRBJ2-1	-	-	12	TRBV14	CASSDGYNEQFF	TGTGCCAGTAGTGACGGGTACAATGAGCAGTTCTTC
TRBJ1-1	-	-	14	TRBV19	CASSAKGGNTEAFF	TGTGCCAGTAGTGCTAAAGGGGGAAACACTGAAGCTTTCTTT
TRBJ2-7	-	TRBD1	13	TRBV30	CAWEGQGAYEQYF	TGTGCCTGGGAAGGACAGGGTGCCTACGAGCAGTACTTC
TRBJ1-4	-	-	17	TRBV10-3	CAISESFGVATNEKLFF	TGTGCCATCAGTGAGTCGTTCGGGGTTGCAACTAATGAAAAACTGTTTTTT
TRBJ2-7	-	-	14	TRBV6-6	CASSYSRSTYEQYF	TGTGCCAGCAGTTACTCGAGATCTACCTACGAGCAGTACTTC
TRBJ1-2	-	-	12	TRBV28	CASSSRRGGYTF	TGTGCCAGCAGTTCACGACGAGGGGGCTACACCTTC
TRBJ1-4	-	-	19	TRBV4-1	CASSQETSGRGRANEKLFF	TGCGCCAGCAGCCAAGAAACTTCGGGGAGGGGGAGGGCTAATGAAAAACTGTTTTTT
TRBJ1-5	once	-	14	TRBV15	CATSVRDKNQPQHF	TGTGCCACCAGCGTCCGGGACAAAAATCAGCCCCAGCATTTT
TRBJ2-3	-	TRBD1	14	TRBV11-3	CASSRGRGPATQYF	TGTGCCAGCAGCCGTGGCAGGGGGCCAGCTACGCAGTATTTT
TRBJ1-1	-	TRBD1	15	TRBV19	CASSMTGAGGTEAFF	TGTGCCAGTAGTATGACAGGGGCAGGCGGGACTGAAGCTTTCTTT